These 29 T cell receptor beta chains were sequenced from one sample in a study of blood T cell repertoires in COVID-19. This table comes from immunoSEQ multiplex PCR, and its TCRdb copy is limited to in-frame clones, with some not included. The sample carries roughly 140,000 clones, 80% to 90% recorded once. The sample comprised peripheral blood. Receptors originate from a woman aged 45 to 65 with acute or convalescent COVID-19.

The V call is TRBV10-3, the J call TRBJ2-1, with TRBD2 matching 16 bases. J gave up 9 bases and V 0 bases, and 5 bases lay outside the gene matches. Germline CDR1 reads ENHRY; CDR2 reads SYGVKD. This CDR3 region has 17 residues. The CDR3 nucleotides are TGTGCCATCAGTGAGTCGTTGGGGACTAGCGGGAGGGGTGAGCAGTTCTTC. Its protein product is CAISESLGTSGRGEQFF.

V usage is TRBV7-3 and J usage is TRBJ1-2; maybe TRBD1 (5 bases). V lost 5 bases, J lost 3 bases, and 16 bases lay in between. CDR3 length equals 15 residues. Looked up from germline, CDR1 is SGHTA and CDR2 is FQGTGA. CDR3 bases: TGTGCCAGCAGCCCGGTCGGGGGGATGGACTATGGCTACACCTTC. Translation gives CASSPVGGMDYGYTF.

To note about this clone: Additional DNA sequences in this sample encode the identical CDR3. The chain uses TRBV20-1 and TRBJ2-7, with D possibly being TRBD2 (6 bases). Germline CDR1 reads DFQATT; CDR2 reads SNEGSKA (reference sequence). Trimming took off 3 bases at V and 3 bases at J, with 6 bases between the two ends. This CDR3 region has 11 residues. The CDR3 here is CSASSGYEQYF. The CDR3 DNA sequence: TGCAGTGCTAGTAGCGGCTACGAGCAGTACTTC.

The chain has TRBV10-3 and TRBJ1-4; 9 bases map to TRBD1. Germline CDR1 is ENHRY and CDR2 is SYGVKD. The J segment lost 8 bases and the V segment lost 6 bases, leaving 10 bases of the junction unmatched. The CDR3 sequence is 15 residues long. CDR3 nucleotide sequence: TGTGCCATCAGCGGGGGGGGACAGGGACGCGAAAAACTGTTTTTT. It codes for CAISGGGQGREKLFF.

This chain joins TRBV9 and TRBJ2-7; the D gene is possibly TRBD2 (6 bases). The germline gives CDR1 SGDLS, CDR2 YYNGEE. Trimming pared 2 bases from V and 6 bases from J, leaving 9 bases between. The CDR3 consists of 12 residues. The CDR3, as DNA: TGTGCCAGCAGCGTGCAGGGAGGCGAGCAGTACTTC. Amino acids: CASSVQGGEQYF.

In this sample, this clone turned up once. The chain carries TRBV3-1 (or the pseudogene TRBV3-2) and TRBJ2-1; unclear D gene. The CDR3 totals 15 residues. V was clipped by 1 base and J by 8 bases, with 15 bases between them. The germline V gene encodes CDR1 LGHDT and CDR2 YNNKEL (reference sequence). The CDR3 here is CASSQVNLEADEQFF. Written as DNA, the CDR3 is TGTGCCAGCAGCCAAGTTAACCTTGAAGCCGATGAGCAGTTCTTC.

The genes are TRBV19 and TRBJ1-1; D not resolved. V dropped 3 bases and J dropped 6 bases, with 11 bases sitting between them. This CDR3 comprises 13 residues. Germline loops: CDR1 LNHDA, CDR2 SQIVND (reference sequence). CDR3: CASSINMIAEAFF. The CDR3 bases are TGTGCCAGTAGTATTAACATGATCGCTGAAGCTTTCTTT.

The chain carries TRBV19 and TRBJ1-4; D may be TRBD1 (6 bases). The CDR3 is 15 residues long. Trimming left V 1 base short and J 7 bases short, with 13 bases between. The germline V gene encodes CDR1 LNHDA and CDR2 SQIVND (reference sequence). The CDR3 coding sequence is TGTGCCAGTAGTATAGCCGAGGGGGTTGCTGAAAAACTGTTTTTT. As protein: CASSIAEGVAEKLFF.

The rearrangement uses TRBV9 and TRBJ2-2; the D gene is possibly TRBD1 (5 bases). Deletions cut 2 bases from V and 0 bases from J, with 11 bases between. The CDR3 runs to 16 residues. In germline, CDR1 is SGDLS, CDR2 YYNGEE. CDR3 in DNA: TGTGCCAGCAGCGTTTCGACAGCCACGAACACCGGGGAGCTGTTTTTT. Encoded protein: CASSVSTATNTGELFF.

This clone occurred a few times. Different DNA sequences within this sample yield the same CDR3. This chain joins TRBV18 and TRBJ1-2; D remains unclear. CDR3 length: 13 residues. Trimming removed 3 bases at V and 2 bases at J, with 7 bases between. Germline-derived CDR1 and CDR2 are KGHSH and LQKENI. This CDR3 reads CASSPDTNYGYTF. The DNA for the CDR3 is TGTGCCAGCTCACCCGACACAAACTATGGCTACACCTTC.

CDR3 sequence (DNA): TGTGCCACCCGGGACAACGTAATGAACACTGAAGCTTTCTTT. This sequence encodes CATRDNVMNTEAFF. The chain recombines TRBV10-3 with TRBJ1-1, with D perhaps matching TRBD1 (6 bases). The CDR3 loop spans 14 amino acids. Per the germline V gene, CDR1 is ENHRY and CDR2 is SYGVKD. V was trimmed by 10 bases and J by 0 bases, leaving 15 bases between them.

The V and J genes are TRBV7-3 and TRBJ1-1, with 10 bases that match TRBD1. The CDR3 contains 13 residues. The V and J ends lost 5 bases and 8 bases, in that order; junction bases with no gene match: 5. Germline CDR1 SGHTA, CDR2 FQGTGA. The CDR3 DNA sequence: TGTGCCAGCAGCAAGACAGGGGGCTACGAAGCTTTCTTT. Translation: CASSKTGGYEAFF.

The rearrangement uses TRBV6-1 and TRBJ2-1; 13 positions agree with TRBD2. This CDR3 is 20 amino acids long. Germline CDR1 and CDR2: MNHNS and SASEGT. V was pared by 4 bases and J by 0 bases, with 12 bases of the junction left unmatched. CDR3 residues: CASSVPEGTSGVNSYNEQFF. The CDR3 nucleotides are TGTGCCAGCAGTGTCCCCGAGGGGACTAGCGGGGTCAACTCCTACAATGAGCAGTTCTTC.

The chain carries TRBV7-3 and TRBJ1-1; the D gene is possibly TRBD1 (5 bases). This CDR3 has 13 residues. Germline CDR1 is SGHTA and CDR2 is FQGTGA. V was shortened by 5 bases and J by 1 base, with 8 bases between the two germline ends. This CDR3 reads CASSQGQNTEAFF. The CDR3 region has the DNA TGTGCCAGCAGCCAAGGACAGAACACTGAAGCTTTCTTT.

The chain couples TRBV18 to TRBJ1-5, with 7 bases that match TRBD1. Germline CDR1 KGHSH, CDR2 LQKENI. This CDR3 contains 13 residues. V dropped 5 bases and J dropped 6; count of bases not matched to a gene: 4. The CDR3 reads CASSSDRAQPQHF. The CDR3 DNA reads TGTGCCAGCTCATCCGACAGGGCTCAGCCCCAGCATTTT.

This chain joins TRBV29-1 and TRBJ1-1; D may be TRBD1 (5 bases). Trimming cost V 4 bases and J 0 bases, with 18 bases left between them. CDR3 size: 16 residues. The germline V gene encodes CDR1 SQVTM and CDR2 ANQGSEA. The CDR3 sequence is CSVGQSSFLMNTEAFF. The CDR3 region has the DNA TGCAGCGTTGGACAGTCGTCATTTCTCATGAACACTGAAGCTTTCTTT.

V and J are TRBV7-2 and TRBJ2-7; D is undetermined. Germline lookup yields CDR1 SGHTA and CDR2 FQGNSA. Trimming removed 4 bases from V and 2 bases from J, with 12 bases in between. The CDR3 consists of 14 residues. DNA of the CDR3: TGTGCCAGCAGCTCCGACCCTGGGCCCTACGAGCAGTACTTC. Its translation: CASSSDPGPYEQYF.

The gene calls are TRBV9 and TRBJ1-3; D is uncertain. CDR3 length equals 17 residues. Germline-derived CDR1 and CDR2 are SGDLS and YYNGEE. Trimming removed 4 bases from V and 4 bases from J, with 21 bases in between. CDR3: CASSPHPRSRGGNTIYF. For the CDR3, the DNA is TGTGCCAGCAGCCCCCACCCGAGGAGTCGCGGGGGAAACACCATATATTTT.

This chain connects TRBV3-1 (or the pseudogene TRBV3-2) to TRBJ1-2; D is unresolved. Germline V gives CDR1 LGHDT, CDR2 YNNKEL (reference sequence). The CDR3 has 14 residues. V was clipped by 2 bases and J by 7 bases, with 14 bases between them. CDR3 sequence: CASSQYPGLSGYTF. The CDR3 coding sequence is TGTGCCAGCAGCCAATATCCGGGATTGAGTGGCTACACCTTC.

Comments on this clone: Other DNA sequences within the sample encode an identical CDR3. The rearrangement joins TRBV3-1 (or the pseudogene TRBV3-2) to TRBJ2-5; 9 bases fit TRBD2. V was pared by 4 bases and J by 2 bases, with 2 bases of the junction left unmatched. Germline CDR1 LGHDT, CDR2 YNNKEL (reference sequence). The CDR3 sequence is 14 residues long. The CDR3 reads CASSPTSGQETQYF. The CDR3 DNA is TGTGCCAGCAGCCCGACTAGCGGTCAAGAGACCCAGTACTTC.

CDR3 in amino acids: CASSPGQGGQPQHF. For the CDR3, the DNA is TGTGCCAGCAGCCCCGGACAGGGAGGTCAGCCCCAGCATTTT. The J gene is TRBJ1-5, the V gene TRBV13, with 8 positions matching TRBD1. After removal of 5 bases from V and 6 bases from J, the junction contained 6 bases not matched to a gene. This CDR3 is built from 14 residues. Germline CDR1 reads PRHDT; CDR2 reads FYEKMQ (reference sequence). The full variable domain, completed using reference TRBV13 and TRBJ1-5, is AAGVIQSPRHLIKEKRETATLKCYPIPRHDTVYWYQQGPGQDPQFLISFYEKMQSDKGSIPDRFSAQQFSDYHSELNMSSLELGDSALYFCASSPGQGGQPQHFGDGTRLSIL.

This sequence joins TRBV5-6 and TRBJ2-2, with no clear D. The CDR3 consists of 16 residues. Trimming shortened V by 3 bases and J by 2 bases, and 14 bases separated the two germline ends. The V gene's germline CDR1 is SGHDT and CDR2 YYEEEE. CDR3 residues: CASSSTPTPNTGELFF. The CDR3 nucleotides are TGTGCCAGCAGCTCTACTCCCACCCCAAACACCGGGGAGCTGTTTTTT.

The chain joins TRBV19 to TRBJ1-1; TRBD1 matches at 8 bases. The V segment lost 2 bases and the J segment 5 bases; nucleotides outside the gene matches: 4. Per the germline V gene, CDR1 is LNHDA and CDR2 is SQIVND (reference sequence). This CDR3 comprises 14 residues. The CDR3 loop is CASSIWTGRTEAFF. DNA for the CDR3: TGTGCCAGTAGTATATGGACAGGGAGGACTGAAGCTTTCTTT.

V gene TRBV24-1 combines with J gene TRBJ2-6; D remains unclear. The germline V gene encodes CDR1 KGHDR and CDR2 SFDVKD. V dropped 5 bases and J dropped 0 bases, with 16 bases sitting between them. The CDR3 extends over 18 amino acids. CDR3 in DNA: TGTGCCACCAGTGCACGGCAGGCCGCCCTCTCTGGGGCCAACGTCCTGACTTTC. This translates into CATSARQAALSGANVLTF.

The genes are TRBV7-9 and TRBJ1-6, with 7 bases identical to TRBD1. Germline V gives CDR1 SEHNR, CDR2 FQNEAQ (reference sequence). V shed 2 bases, J shed 5 bases, and the junction held 3 bases outside the gene matches. The CDR3 has 15 residues. The CDR3 sequence is CASSLRGQNNSPLHF. In DNA, the CDR3 is TGTGCCAGCAGCTTAAGGGGACAGAATAATTCACCCCTCCACTTT.

The rearrangement joins TRBV4-2 to TRBJ1-1, with a possible D match to TRBD1 (6 bases). The CDR3 consists of 14 residues. The germline V gene encodes CDR1 LGHNA and CDR2 YNFKEQ. Trimming removed 4 bases from V and 1 base from J, with 10 bases in between. CDR3 sequence reads: CASSLTGTNTEAFF. As DNA, the CDR3 is TGTGCCAGCAGCCTAACAGGGACGAACACTGAAGCTTTCTTT.

This rearrangement joins TRBV19 to TRBJ1-1; maybe TRBD1 (6 bases). This CDR3 has 16 amino acids. Germline CDR1 LNHDA, CDR2 SQIVND (reference sequence). The V end lost 6 bases, the J end lost 5 bases, and 22 bases lay between the germline ends. The CDR3: CASRGPGTPPRTEAFF. The CDR3 nucleotides read TGTGCCAGTAGGGGTCCCGGGACACCTCCCAGGACTGAAGCTTTCTTT.

This clone was observed a few times. The chain uses TRBV5-5 and TRBJ1-1, with D maybe TRBD1 (5 bases). Trimming shortened V by 4 bases and J by 3 bases, and 16 bases separated the two germline ends. Per germline, CDR1 SGHKS and CDR2 YYEKEE (reference sequence). The CDR3 has 15 residues. The CDR3 sequence is CASSAPDSSDTEAFF. The CDR3 DNA reads as TGTGCCAGCAGCGCACCCGACAGCTCGGACACTGAAGCTTTCTTT.

This rearrangement joins TRBV29-1 to TRBJ1-4, with D possibly TRBD1 on 6 matching bases. The CDR3 totals 14 residues. The germline V gene encodes CDR1 SQVTM and CDR2 ANQGSEA. Trimming removed 4 bases at V and 0 bases at J, with 9 bases between. This chain's CDR3 is CSVVGGPTNEKLFF. CDR3 coding DNA: TGCAGCGTTGTGGGGGGGCCAACTAATGAAAAACTGTTTTTT.